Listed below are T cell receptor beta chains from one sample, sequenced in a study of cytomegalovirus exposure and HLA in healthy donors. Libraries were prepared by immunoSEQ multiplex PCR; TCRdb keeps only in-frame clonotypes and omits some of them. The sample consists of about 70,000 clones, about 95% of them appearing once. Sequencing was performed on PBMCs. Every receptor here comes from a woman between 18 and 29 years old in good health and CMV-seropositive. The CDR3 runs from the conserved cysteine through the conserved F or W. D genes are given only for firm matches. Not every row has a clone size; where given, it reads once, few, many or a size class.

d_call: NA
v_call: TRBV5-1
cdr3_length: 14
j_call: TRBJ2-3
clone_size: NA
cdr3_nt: TGCGCCAGCAGCTTTAATCCCCGCACAGATACGCAGTATTTT
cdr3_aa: CASSFNPRTDTQYF

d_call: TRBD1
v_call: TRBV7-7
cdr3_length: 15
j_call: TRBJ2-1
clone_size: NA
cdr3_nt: TGTGCTAGCAGCAGGGACAGGGGCCTCTTGCATGAGCAGTTCTTC
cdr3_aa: CASSRDRGLLHEQFF

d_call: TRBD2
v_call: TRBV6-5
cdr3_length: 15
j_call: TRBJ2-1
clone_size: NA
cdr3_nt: TGTGCCAGCAGGGAGCTAGCGGGGGGGTCCAATGAGCAGTTCTTC
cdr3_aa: CASRELAGGSNEQFF

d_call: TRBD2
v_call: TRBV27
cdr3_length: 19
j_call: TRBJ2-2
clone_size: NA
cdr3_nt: TGTGCCAGCACCCTCTGGGCTAGCGGGAGGTCCCGAGGCACCGGGGAGCTGTTTTTT
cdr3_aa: CASTLWASGRSRGTGELFF

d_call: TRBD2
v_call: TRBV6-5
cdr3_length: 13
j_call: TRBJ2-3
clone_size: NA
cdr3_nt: TGTGCCAGCACCGATATGGGGGGGGATACGCAGTATTTT
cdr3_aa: CASTDMGGDTQYF

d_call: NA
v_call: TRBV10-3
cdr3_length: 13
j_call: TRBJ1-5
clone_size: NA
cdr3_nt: TGTGCCATCAAGGAGGGCATAAATCAGCCCCAGCATTTT
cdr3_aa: CAIKEGINQPQHF

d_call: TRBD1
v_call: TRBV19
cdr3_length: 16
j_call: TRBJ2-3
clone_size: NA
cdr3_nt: TGTGCCAGTAACCCAGGCAGGGGGAGCAGGACAGATACGCAGTATTTT
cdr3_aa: CASNPGRGSRTDTQYF

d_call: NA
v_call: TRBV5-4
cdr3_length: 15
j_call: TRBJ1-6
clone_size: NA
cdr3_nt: TGTGCCAGCAGCTTGGGTCTGGACGGAGGATCACCCCTCCACTTT
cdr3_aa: CASSLGLDGGSPLHF

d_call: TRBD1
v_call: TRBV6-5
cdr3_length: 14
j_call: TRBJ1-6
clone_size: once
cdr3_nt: TGTGCCAGCACGAGACAGGGTCCGGACTCACCCCTCCACTTT
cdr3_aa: CASTRQGPDSPLHF

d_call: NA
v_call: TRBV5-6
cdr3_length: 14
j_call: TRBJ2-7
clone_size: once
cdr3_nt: TGTGCCAGCAGCTTGGAATGGGCAGCCTACGAGCAGTACTTC
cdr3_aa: CASSLEWAAYEQYF

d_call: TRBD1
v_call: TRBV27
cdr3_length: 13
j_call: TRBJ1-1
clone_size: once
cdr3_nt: TGTGCCAGCAGACTGACAGGGACCACTGAAGCTTTCTTT
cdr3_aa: CASRLTGTTEAFF

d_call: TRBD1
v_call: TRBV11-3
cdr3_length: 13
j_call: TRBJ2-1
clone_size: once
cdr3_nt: TGTGCCAGCAGCTTCGGACAGGGGGATGAGCAGTTCTTC
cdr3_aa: CASSFGQGDEQFF

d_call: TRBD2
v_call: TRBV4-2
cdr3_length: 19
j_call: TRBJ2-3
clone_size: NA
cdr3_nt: TGTGCCAGCAGCCAAGATCTTCAGACTAGCGGGGAATGGACAGATACGCAGTATTTT
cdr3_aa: CASSQDLQTSGEWTDTQYF

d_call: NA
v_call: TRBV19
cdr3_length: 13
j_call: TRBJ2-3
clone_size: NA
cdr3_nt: TGTGCCAGTAGAACGCAGAGCACAGATACGCAGTATTTT
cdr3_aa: CASRTQSTDTQYF

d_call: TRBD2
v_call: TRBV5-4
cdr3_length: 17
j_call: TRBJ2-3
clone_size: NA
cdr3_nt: TGTGCCAGCAGCTTGGGACTAGCGGGGGGCCGAGGGTCGACGCAGTATTTT
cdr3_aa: CASSLGLAGGRGSTQYF

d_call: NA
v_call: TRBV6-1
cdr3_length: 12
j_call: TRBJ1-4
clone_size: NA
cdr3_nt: TGTGCCAGCCAGGGGCAGAATGAAAAACTGTTTTTT
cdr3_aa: CASQGQNEKLFF

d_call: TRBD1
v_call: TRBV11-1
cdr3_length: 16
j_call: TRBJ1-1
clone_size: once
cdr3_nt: TGTGCCAGCAGCTTAGTACAGGGGGCGCTTCGGACTGAAGCTTTCTTT
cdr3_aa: CASSLVQGALRTEAFF

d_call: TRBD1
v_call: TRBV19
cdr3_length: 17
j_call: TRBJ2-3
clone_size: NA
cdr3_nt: TGTGCCAGTAGTGCCAGGACAGGGGGAATGAACACAGATACGCAGTATTTT
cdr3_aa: CASSARTGGMNTDTQYF

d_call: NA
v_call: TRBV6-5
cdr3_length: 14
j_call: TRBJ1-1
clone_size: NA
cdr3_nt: TGTGCCAGCAGTTACTTGGCGGGGAACACTGAAGCTTTCTTT
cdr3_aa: CASSYLAGNTEAFF

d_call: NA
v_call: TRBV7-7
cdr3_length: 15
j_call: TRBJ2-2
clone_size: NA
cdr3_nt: TGTGCTAGCAGCTTGGGGGGTCCGGACACCGGGGAGCTGTTTTTT
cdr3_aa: CASSLGGPDTGELFF

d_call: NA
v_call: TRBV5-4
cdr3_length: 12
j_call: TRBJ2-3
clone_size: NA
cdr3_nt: TGTGCCAGCAGCTACAACACAGATACGCAGTATTTT
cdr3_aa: CASSYNTDTQYF

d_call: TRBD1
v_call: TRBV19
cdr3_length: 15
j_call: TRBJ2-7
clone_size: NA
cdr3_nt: TGTGCCAGTAGTGTCGAAGGGACAGGGGCCTACGAGCAGTACTTC
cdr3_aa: CASSVEGTGAYEQYF

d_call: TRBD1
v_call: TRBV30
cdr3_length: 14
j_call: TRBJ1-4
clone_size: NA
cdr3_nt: TGTGCCTGGGACAGGGGGGACGATGGTGAAAAACTGTTTTTT
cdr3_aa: CAWDRGDDGEKLFF

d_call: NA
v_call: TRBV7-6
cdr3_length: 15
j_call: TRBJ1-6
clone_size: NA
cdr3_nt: TGTGCCAGCAGCCTAACAGGGTTCGGTAATTCACCCCTCCACTTT
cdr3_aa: CASSLTGFGNSPLHF

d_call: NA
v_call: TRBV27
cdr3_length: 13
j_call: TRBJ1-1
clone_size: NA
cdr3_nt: TGTGCCAGCAGTTTATCCAGGAACACTGAAGCTTTCTTT
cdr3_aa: CASSLSRNTEAFF

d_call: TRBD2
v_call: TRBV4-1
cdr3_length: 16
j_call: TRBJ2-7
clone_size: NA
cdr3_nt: TGCGCCAGCAGCCAAGGGGTGACTAGCTCTCCCTACGAGCAGTACTTC
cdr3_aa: CASSQGVTSSPYEQYF

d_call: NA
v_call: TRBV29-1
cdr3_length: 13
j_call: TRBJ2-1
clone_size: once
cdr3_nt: TGCAGCGTTGATGAGACTAGAGGCCATGAGCAGTTCTTC
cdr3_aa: CSVDETRGHEQFF

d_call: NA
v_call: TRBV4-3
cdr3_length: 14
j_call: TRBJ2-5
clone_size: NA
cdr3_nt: TGCGCCAGCAGCCAAGATCTGGCGGAGGAGACCCAGTACTTC
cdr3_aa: CASSQDLAEETQYF